This T cell receptor beta chain comes out of a study of a mutant IDH1 vaccine in newly diagnosed glioma. Specified time point: week 23, last vaccination. Doses consisted of 300 ug of mutant IDH1 20-mer peptide each, paired with topical imiquimod. This CDR3 region has 14 residues. From germline, CDR1 is SGHTA and CDR2 FQGNSA. With 1 base clipped from V and 6 bases from J, the junction kept 6 bases outside the gene matches. Here immunoSEQ multiplex PCR was the method, and the copy in TCRdb shows in-frame clones only, minus some. Seen here are some 40,000 clones, roughly 81% observed once, and the top ten hold 5% to 5.5%. As for this clone: No antigen is known for it.

The material was PBMCs, obtained from a glioma patient whose treatment included an IDH1 peptide vaccine. The chain carries TRBV7-2 and TRBJ2-7; 7 nucleotides agree with TRBD1. The source of this sequence is a man in his forties with glioma. The CDR3 DNA reads as TGTGCCAGCAGCTTAGACAACAGGGGCCGCGAGCAGTACTTC. Its translation: CASSLDNRGREQYF.